This T cell receptor beta chain was profiled in a study of Ad26.COV2.S vaccination and SARS-CoV-2 variants. The study, taken as a whole, reports: After vaccination, substantial breadth of spike-specific CD8+ and CD4+ responses was reported. Researchers reported similar non-spike TCR breadth in vaccine and placebo recipients. It was vaccine recipients, not placebo recipients, who had the higher spike-specific TCR breadth.

This clone has just a few counts. Its matching antigen is unknown. Assay used: immunoSEQ multiplex PCR; TCRdb lists only in-frame clones, some missing. The table has 350,000 to 450,000 clones, approximately 90% seen once; the top ten hold over 1.5%. Treatment reported: around 19 received Ad26.COV2.S at low or high dose, single or two shots; several received placebo; per-sample allocation not given. Day 63 after the first injection of vaccine or placebo was the sampling time. The specimen was peripheral blood, collected in a trial of Ad26.COV2.S vaccine versus placebo. The clonotype was recovered from a person between 18 and 60 years old who received the Ad26.COV2.S COVID-19 vaccine or a placebo.

CDR3 residues: CASSISSGGSYEQYF. DNA of the CDR3: TGTGCCAGTAGTATTTCTAGCGGGGGGTCCTACGAGCAGTACTTC. J is TRBJ2-7 and V is TRBV19; 11 bases agree with TRBD2. Germline V gene lookup returns CDR1 LNHDA and CDR2 SQIVND (reference sequence). This CDR3 has 15 residues. The J segment lost 1 base and the V segment lost 3 bases, leaving 2 bases of the junction unmatched.